Below, 26 T cell receptor beta chains from the same sample are listed, as sequenced in a study of blood T cell repertoires in COVID-19. The method was immunoSEQ multiplex PCR; TCRdb's version includes in-frame clones alone and lacks a portion of them. The sample consists of about 190,000 clones, roughly 89% of them appearing once. The sample was peripheral blood. All receptors derive from a man in his forties or fifties with acute or convalescent COVID-19.

V usage is TRBV3-1 (or the pseudogene TRBV3-2) and J usage is TRBJ2-1; maybe TRBD2 (7 bases). Germline-derived CDR1 and CDR2 are LGHDT and YNNKEL (reference sequence). The CDR3 loop spans 15 amino acids. V was pared by 1 base and J by 7 bases, with 14 bases between. The CDR3 DNA sequence: TGTGCCAGCAGCCAAGGAGGGGGGGCCAGAAATGAGCAGTTCTTC. Translated, it gives CASSQGGGARNEQFF.

V gene TRBV2 combines with J gene TRBJ2-1, with TRBD2 as a possible D gene (6 bases). Germline CDR1 and CDR2: SNHLY and FYNNEI. The CDR3 loop spans 11 amino acids. The ends were cut back, 8 bases at V and 9 bases at J, with 11 bases in the middle. The CDR3 DNA reads TGTGCCAGCGAGCTAGCGAGTGAGCAGTTCTTC. Residues: CASELASEQFF.

CDR3 protein: CASSVGDYGYTF. In DNA, the CDR3 is TGTGCCAGTAGCGTGGGCGACTATGGCTACACCTTC. The chain employs TRBV19 and TRBJ1-2; unclear D gene. The CDR3 consists of 12 residues. Germline V gene sequence: CDR1 LNHDA, CDR2 SQIVND (reference sequence). With 6 bases removed from V and 3 bases from J, the gap between germline ends came to 8 bases.

The V call is TRBV20-1, the J call TRBJ2-7; a possible D gene is TRBD1 (6 bases). Per germline, CDR1 DFQATT and CDR2 SNEGSKA (reference sequence). V was cut by 7 bases and J by 3 bases, with 10 bases left in between. CDR3 length equals 11 residues. For the CDR3, the DNA is TGCAGTGGGGCAGGGGACTACGAGCAGTACTTC. The encoded protein is CSGAGDYEQYF.

The V and J genes are TRBV7-9 and TRBJ2-3, with 9 bases matching TRBD2. The V and J ends lost 5 bases and 1 base, in that order; junction bases with no gene match: 7. This CDR3 region has 16 residues. Germline CDR1 is SEHNR and CDR2 is FQNEAQ (reference sequence). The CDR3: CASSAVAGARTDTQYF. The DNA for the CDR3 is TGTGCCAGCAGCGCCGTAGCGGGGGCCCGCACAGATACGCAGTATTTT.

This chain links TRBV6-5 with TRBJ1-2; no firm D call. V was pared by 6 bases and J by 4 bases, with 9 bases between. Germline CDR1 is MNHEY and CDR2 is SVGAGI. The CDR3 loop spans 12 amino acids. CDR3: CASRKTGYGYTF. CDR3 in DNA: TGTGCCAGCAGGAAGACGGGCTATGGCTACACCTTC.

The chain is built from TRBV6-5 and TRBJ1-3; possibly TRBD1 for D (6 bases). The CDR3 is made up of 14 amino acids. CDR1 is MNHEY and CDR2 is SVGAGI in the germline V gene. Trimming pared 7 bases from V and 0 bases from J, leaving 10 bases between. The CDR3 region is CASTGQFSGNTIYF. CDR3 DNA sequence: TGTGCCAGCACTGGACAGTTCTCTGGAAACACCATATATTTT.

This chain joins TRBV5-1 and TRBJ2-2, with 7 bases matching TRBD1. CDR3 length: 13 residues. V trimming: 9 bases; J trimming: 1 base; junction bases outside the gene matches: 3. Germline lookup yields CDR1 SGHRS and CDR2 YFSETQ. The CDR3 here is CATWTGNTGELFF. As DNA, the CDR3 is TGCGCCACCTGGACAGGGAACACCGGGGAGCTGTTTTTT.

The rearrangement links TRBV9 to TRBJ1-1; D gene unclear. There are 16 residues in the CDR3. Germline CDR1 and CDR2: SGDLS and YYNGEE. The germline V and J ends were trimmed by 4 bases and 5 bases, with 21 bases remaining between them. The CDR3 loop is CASSPRFSAGGTEAFF. The CDR3 DNA sequence: TGTGCCAGCAGCCCCAGATTCTCCGCCGGAGGGACTGAAGCTTTCTTT.

This clone was counted once. The chain employs TRBV5-5 and TRBJ2-7; TRBD2 matches at 9 bases. Germline-derived CDR1 and CDR2 are SGHKS and YYEKEE (reference sequence). The ends lost 2 bases at V and 2 bases at J; junction bases unmatched: 8. The CDR3 consists of 16 residues. The CDR3 loop reads CASSFMLASGTYEQYF. The CDR3 nucleotides are TGTGCCAGCAGCTTTATGCTCGCTAGCGGGACCTACGAGCAGTACTTC.

The chain is built from TRBV28 and TRBJ1-2; D remains unclear. The germline CDR1 and CDR2 sequences are MDHEN and SYDVKM. Trimming removed 6 bases at V and 4 bases at J, with 9 bases between. The CDR3 consists of 12 residues. This CDR3 is CASSDTAYGYTF. The CDR3 DNA follows: TGTGCCAGCAGCGATACTGCCTATGGCTACACCTTC.

V is TRBV7-2 and J is TRBJ1-2; D remains unclear. The V gene lost 3 bases and the J gene lost 2 bases, with 19 bases spanning the gap. The germline CDR1 and CDR2 sequences are SGHTA and FQGNSA. The CDR3 is made up of 17 amino acids. CDR3 sequence (DNA): TGTGCCAGCAGCTTCAATCGGGGAGGGCACGTCAACTATGGCTACACCTTC. Its protein is CASSFNRGGHVNYGYTF.

The rearrangement joins TRBV12-3 or TRBV12-4 to TRBJ1-2; the D gene is possibly TRBD1 (6 bases). Trimming pared 6 bases from V and 6 bases from J, leaving 14 bases between. The length of the CDR3 is 13 residues. The CDR3 nucleotides read TGTGCCAGCAGCCGGGGGGGCGCCGATGGCTACACCTTC. Protein product: CASSRGGADGYTF.

Details on this clone: At one end the junction does not follow the germline gene, possibly because of a read error. The V and J genes are TRBV7-9 and TRBJ2-7; possibly TRBD2 for D (5 bases). Germline CDR1 SEHNR, CDR2 FQNEAQ (reference sequence). The length of the CDR3 is 12 residues. The CDR3 protein is CASNLFSGEQYF. CDR3 nucleotides: TGTGCCAGCAACTTATTCAGCGGCGAGCAGTACTTC.

V gene TRBV2 combines with J gene TRBJ2-2; weak D call: TRBD2 (5 bases). V was shortened by 4 bases and J by 7 bases, with 19 bases between the two germline ends. Germline V lookup: CDR1 SNHLY, CDR2 FYNNEI. This CDR3 has 16 amino acids. This CDR3 is CASSVERIGRSGELFF. CDR3 sequence (DNA): TGTGCCAGCAGTGTTGAGCGGATAGGTCGGAGCGGGGAGCTGTTTTTT.

This chain uses TRBV7-2 with TRBJ2-5; a weak D match, TRBD2 (5 bases). In germline, CDR1 is SGHTA, CDR2 FQGNSA. Trimming removed 5 bases from V and 2 bases from J, with 9 bases in between. The CDR3 is 13 amino acids. This chain's CDR3 is CASSRPGQETQYF. CDR3 bases: TGTGCCAGCAGCCGCCCGGGACAAGAGACCCAGTACTTC.

J is TRBJ2-3 and V is TRBV24-1; D unresolved. CDR1 is KGHDR, CDR2 SFDVKD, per germline. V shed 4 bases and J shed 9 bases, with 16 bases lying between them. This CDR3 spans 14 amino acids. The CDR3 sequence: CATSDTVGAGTQYF. As DNA, the CDR3 is TGTGCCACCAGTGACACGGTGGGCGCTGGAACGCAGTATTTT.

This clone was detected a few times. This sequence joins TRBV29-1 and TRBJ1-4; a possible D gene is TRBD1 (6 bases). The length of the CDR3 is 13 residues. Germline V lookup: CDR1 SQVTM, CDR2 ANQGSEA. Trimming shortened V by 4 bases and J by 5 bases, and 11 bases separated the two germline ends. CDR3 sequence: CSVGRQANEKLFF. Written as DNA, the CDR3 is TGCAGCGTTGGACGACAGGCCAATGAAAAACTGTTTTTT. Full variable domain (remainder filled in from reference TRBV29-1 and TRBJ1-4): SAVISQKPSRDICQRGTSLTIQCQVDSQVTMMFWYRQQPGQSLTLIATANQGSEATYESGFVIDKFPISRPNLTFSTLTVSNMSPEDSSIYLCSVGRQANEKLFFGSGTQLSVL.

The chain carries TRBV19 and TRBJ2-1; 8 nucleotides line up with TRBD2. The CDR3 has 15 residues. The ends lost 6 bases at V and 3 bases at J; junction bases unmatched: 7. The germline gives CDR1 LNHDA, CDR2 SQIVND (reference sequence). The CDR3 DNA reads TGTGCCAGTAGGAACAGCGGGGGAAACTACAATGAGCAGTTCTTC. Encoded protein: CASRNSGGNYNEQFF.

V gene TRBV5-6 combines with J gene TRBJ2-2; the match to TRBD2 covers 11 bases. With 4 bases clipped from V and 6 bases from J, the junction kept 14 bases outside the gene matches. The germline V gene has CDR1 SGHDT and CDR2 YYEEEE. CDR3 length: 18 residues. In DNA, the CDR3 is TGTGCCAGCAGCCGGCGAGGGCCTAGCGGGAGGCCGGCCGGGGAGCTGTTTTTT. Amino acid sequence: CASSRRGPSGRPAGELFF.

The rearrangement links TRBV11-2 to TRBJ2-6; D gene ambiguous. V lost 5 bases to trimming and J lost 4 bases, with 9 bases between them. The CDR3 consists of 14 residues. Germline values: CDR1 SGHAT, CDR2 FQNNGV. The CDR3 loop is CASSKQVGANVLTF. For the CDR3, the DNA is TGTGCCAGCAGCAAACAAGTAGGGGCCAACGTCCTGACTTTC.

The chain couples TRBV13 to TRBJ2-2; 10 bases fit TRBD1. Germline CDR1 and CDR2: PRHDT and FYEKMQ (reference sequence). The CDR3 consists of 14 residues. The junction had 3 bases not matched to a gene; V was cut back by 5 bases and J by 6 bases. The CDR3 DNA is TGTGCCAGCAGCCCAGACAGGGGGCCCGGGGAGCTGTTTTTT. It codes for CASSPDRGPGELFF.

J is TRBJ1-6 and V is TRBV7-9, with 8 bases matching TRBD1. This CDR3 has 15 amino acids. Germline loops: CDR1 SEHNR, CDR2 FQNEAQ (reference sequence). The ends lost 8 bases at V and 7 bases at J; junction bases unmatched: 10. The CDR3 protein is CASRTDRVGNSPLHF. CDR3 in DNA: TGTGCCAGCCGCACGGACAGGGTCGGGAATTCACCCCTCCACTTT. The complete variable domain, with remaining parts taken from reference TRBV7-9 and TRBJ1-6, reads DTGVSQNPRHKITKRGQNVTFRCDPISEHNRLYWYRQTLGQGPEFLTYFQNEAQLEKSRLLSDRFSAERPKGSFSTLEIQRTEQGDSAMYLCASRTDRVGNSPLHFGNGTRLTVT.

The J gene is TRBJ2-7, the V gene TRBV2, with D possibly TRBD2 on 7 matching bases. The CDR3 is made up of 13 amino acids. Germline CDR1 is SNHLY and CDR2 is FYNNEI. V gave up 8 bases and J gave up 3 bases, with 14 bases separating them. CDR3 nucleotide sequence: TGTGCCAGCTCCCAAGGGGGGGTCTACGAGCAGTACGTC. This codes for CASSQGGVYEQYV.

The V call is TRBV15, the J call TRBJ2-1; a weak D match, TRBD1 (8 bases). CDR1 is LNHNV and CDR2 is YYDKDF in the germline V gene (reference sequence). V lost 4 bases and J lost 5, with 18 bases in between. This CDR3 has 16 residues. The CDR3 is CATSTYTGGVNNEQFF. The DNA of the CDR3 is TGTGCCACCAGCACGTATACAGGGGGGGTGAACAATGAGCAGTTCTTC.

The rearrangement uses TRBV27 and TRBJ2-2; maybe TRBD1 (5 bases). Germline lookup yields CDR1 MNHEY and CDR2 SMNVEV (reference sequence). Trimming took 1 base from V and 6 from J, leaving 18 bases between them. There are 17 residues in the CDR3. CDR3 residues: CASSLFAGNVLPGELFF. CDR3 nucleotides: TGTGCCAGCAGTTTATTTGCAGGGAACGTCCTACCCGGGGAGCTGTTTTTT.